The TCR beta chain under discussion was sequenced for a study of blood T cells in healthy people across ages. Study-level background: About one barcoded beta molecule was captured per two T cells (by template switching).

Study-level results: The study regarded diversity estimates from one million T cells as underestimates. Older age coincided with a roughly linear decline in TCR beta diversity per million T cells.

Points on this clonotype: What it recognizes is unknown.

A second PCR of 7 to 11 cycles used a sample-barcoded 5' primer and a J-beta primer mix. Each TCR beta cDNA got a 12-nucleotide random molecular identifier. Each CDR3 protein is one row after TCRdb ran MiXCR on the 5' RACE reads. The table shows about 1.8 million distinct CDR3 sequences, with around 50% occurring only once. Germline assignment: CDR1 SGHAT and CDR2 FQNNGV. This CDR3 is 16 amino acids long. After removal of 5 bases from V and 3 bases from J, the junction contained 8 bases not matched to a gene. The source is a woman aged 40 to 49 in good health. The source material was blood. The chain links TRBV11-2 to TRBJ2-1; TRBD2 aligns across 9 bases. CDR3 sequence reads: CASSRTAGGDYNEQFF. The CDR3 coding sequence is TGTGCCAGCAGCCGCACCGCGGGGGGGGACTACAATGAGCAGTTCTTC.